This T cell receptor beta chain was recorded in a study of naive and memory T cell subsets. Study-level points and caveats: Naive and memory subsets had different power law exponents for TCR abundance. Over 95% of naive TCR sequences appeared only once after error correction, unlike memory subsets.

Germline CDR1 is SGHRS and CDR2 is YFSETQ. With 1 base clipped from V and 4 bases from J, the junction kept 8 bases outside the gene matches. The CDR3 is 16 amino acids. An equimolar mix of two oligonucleotides served as the beta constant-region primer for TRBC1 and TRBC2. Ligated cDNA was amplified by four rounds of PCR with nested alpha and beta constant-region primers and SP2. MiXCR, run by TCRdb on the UMI-ligation and nested PCR reads, gives a single entry per CDR3 protein. Of 75,000 to 85,000 distinct CDR3 sequences in the sample, around 13% were seen once. This clonotype was detected a few times. Its antigen is not known.

The TCR was taken from a human donor in good health. Sequencing was done on a sample of central memory CD4+ T cells from blood. The rearrangement links TRBV5-1 to TRBJ2-7; 10 bases are shared with TRBD2. Here the CDR3 DNA reads TGCGCCAGCAGCTTGCAGTCTAGCGGGAGCGGGTACGAGCAGTACTTC. It codes for CASSLQSSGSGYEQYF.